The sample holds many counts of the clone carrying this T cell receptor beta chain. Unique molecular identifiers featured in how the TCRbeta library was prepared. TCRdb re-called the PCR reads with MiXCR, one entry per CDR3 protein. The data contain some 390,000 distinct CDR3 sequences, roughly 20% of them singletons. Germline V CDR1 and CDR2: MGHDK, SYGVNS. V was cut by 4 bases and J by 7 bases, with 23 bases left in between. The CDR3 runs 16 residues. This entry is derived from a study of T-cell reconstitution after alpha-beta-depleted transplantation in children. Material: PBMCs from the stem cell graft donor, obtained from the stem cell graft. The TCR comes from a human donor who donated a stem cell graft to a child with acute myeloid leukemia. J is TRBJ2-7 and V is TRBV25-1; TRBD2 is a possible D gene (6 bases). The CDR3 is CASSAVEGKYYGEQYF. The DNA of the CDR3 is TGTGCCAGCAGTGCGGTGGAGGGGAAGTACTACGGGGAGCAGTACTTC.